The source of this T cell receptor beta chain is a study of T cell repertoires in cytomegalovirus infection. TCRdb reprocessed the reads with MiXCR, giving one entry per CDR3 protein. The sample has about 300,000 distinct CDR3 sequences; about 23% are singletons. Trimming cost V 7 bases and J 5 bases, with 17 bases left between them. CDR1 and CDR2 (germline): MNHNS, SASEGT. The CDR3 extends over 14 amino acids. The TCR sequence derives from a human donor in good health (CMV status not recorded). Some clones in this sample may be carry-over from other donors' samples. The source material was PBMCs. This chain connects TRBV6-1 to TRBJ1-2, with TRBD1 as a possible D gene (5 bases). The CDR3 loop reads CASKNDGGGYGYTF. Here the CDR3 DNA reads TGTGCCAGCAAAAACGATGGCGGGGGATATGGCTACACCTTC.